This entry lists 16 T cell receptor beta chains sequenced from one sample in a study of blood T cells in healthy people across ages. Primed by a sample-barcoded 5' primer and a J-beta primer mix, a second PCR proceeded for about 7 to 12 cycles. TCRdb independently ran MiXCR on the 5' RACE reads; one entry per CDR3 protein. This repertoire shows roughly 1.7 million distinct CDR3 sequences, 30% to 40% found once; its top ten account for roughly 10%. Sequencing was done on a sample of blood. The receptors come from a young woman in good health.

This clonotype occurred a few times. The J gene is TRBJ1-5, the V gene TRBV6-6; 7 bases line up with TRBD1. V lost 4 bases and J lost 7; bases outside the gene matches: 13. The CDR3 extends over 16 amino acids. Germline-derived CDR1 and CDR2 are MNHNY and SVGAGI (reference sequence). This chain's CDR3 is CASSLPGQQVVQPQHF. The CDR3 nucleotides read TGTGCCAGCAGTTTACCGGGACAGCAGGTCGTACAGCCCCAGCATTTT.

This clonotype has a handful of counts. This rearrangement joins TRBV7-9 to TRBJ2-3; possible D gene TRBD2, 7 bases. CDR3 size: 16 residues. Germline CDR1 and CDR2: SEHNR and FQNEAQ (reference sequence). Trimming left V 3 bases short and J 6 bases short, with 19 bases between. CDR3 sequence: CASSLAPGGPGDTQYF. For the CDR3, the DNA is TGTGCCAGCAGCTTGGCCCCGGGGGGCCCCGGGGATACGCAGTATTTT.

In its sample, this clonotype was seen a few times. V usage is TRBV9 and J usage is TRBJ2-1; TRBD2 is a possible D gene (5 bases). Germline-derived CDR1 and CDR2 are SGDLS and YYNGEE. Trimming left V 0 bases short and J 8 bases short, with 9 bases between. This CDR3 has 13 amino acids. Written as DNA, the CDR3 is TGTGCCAGCAGCGTAGCTTTTAGCGATGAGCAGTTCTTC. It specifies CASSVAFSDEQFF.

The chain employs TRBV20-1 and TRBJ2-7, with D perhaps TRBD1 (6 bases). CDR3 length: 18 residues. V lost 7 bases and J lost 5, with 33 bases in between. Germline CDR1 is DFQATT and CDR2 is SNEGSKA (reference sequence). The CDR3 loop reads CSVAGSQGTVRSDNEQYF. The CDR3 DNA sequence: TGCAGTGTCGCAGGATCACAGGGAACCGTGAGGAGTGACAACGAGCAGTACTTC.

The chain joins TRBV29-1 to TRBJ1-2; D call uncertain. The ends were cut back, 5 bases at V and 6 bases at J, with 10 bases in the middle. The CDR3 totals 11 residues. Germline assignment: CDR1 SQVTM and CDR2 ANQGSEA. For the CDR3, the DNA is TGCAGCGTTCTACGGTCGCATGGCTACACCTTC. Translation gives CSVLRSHGYTF. Full variable domain (rest looked up from reference TRBV29-1 and TRBJ1-2): SAVISQKPSRDICQRGTSLTIQCQVDSQVTMMFWYRQQPGQSLTLIATANQGSEATYESGFVIDKFPISRPNLTFSTLTVSNMSPEDSSIYLCSVLRSHGYTFGSGTRLTVV.

The rearrangement links TRBV7-9 to TRBJ1-1, with D unresolved. V was cut by 5 bases and J by 4 bases, with 20 bases left in between. The CDR3 is 16 residues long. From germline, CDR1 is SEHNR and CDR2 FQNEAQ (reference sequence). The CDR3 coding sequence is TGTGCCAGCAGCATCCCTAAATGGATGACGGGCACTGAAGCTTTCTTT. It specifies CASSIPKWMTGTEAFF. Variable domain in full (rest from reference TRBV7-9 and TRBJ1-1): DTGVSQNPRHKITKRGQNVTFRCDPISEHNRLYWYRQTLGQGPEFLTYFQNEAQLEKSRLLSDRFSAERPKGSFSTLEIQRTEQGDSAMYLCASSIPKWMTGTEAFFGQGTRLTVV.

This clonotype was seen only a few times. The gene calls are TRBV18 and TRBJ2-7, with TRBD1 identical over 9 bases. Germline-derived CDR1 and CDR2 are KGHSH and LQKENI. CDR3 length equals 16 residues. V lost 3 bases to trimming and J lost 0 bases; unmatched junction nucleotides: 6. CDR3 nucleotides: TGTGCCAGCTCACCTTCCGGGACAGGGAGCTCCTACGAGCAGTACTTC. Residues: CASSPSGTGSSYEQYF. The complete variable domain, with remaining parts taken from reference TRBV18 and TRBJ2-7, reads NAGVMQNPRHLVRRRGQEARLRCSPMKGHSHVYWYRQLPEEGLKFMVYLQKENIIDESGMPKERFSAEFPKEGPSILRIQQVVRGDSAAYFCASSPSGTGSSYEQYFGPGTRLTVT.

Only a few counts were recorded for this clonotype. The V gene is TRBV3-1, the J gene TRBJ2-3; D is uncertain. CDR3 size: 15 residues. Germline CDR1 and CDR2: LGHDT and YNNKEL (reference sequence). Trimming pared 1 base from V and 2 bases from J, leaving 10 bases between. The CDR3 here is CASSQGFDITDTQYF. The CDR3, as DNA: TGTGCCAGCAGCCAAGGATTTGATATCACAGATACGCAGTATTTT.

The V and J genes are TRBV15 and TRBJ2-3; D gene ambiguous. The CDR3 consists of 14 residues. Germline V lookup: CDR1 LNHNV, CDR2 YYDKDF (reference sequence). Trimming took 2 bases from V and 5 from J, leaving 11 bases between them. The CDR3 sequence: CATSRSRLEDTQYF. The CDR3 DNA reads as TGTGCCACCAGCAGATCCCGACTGGAAGATACGCAGTATTTT.

The chain recombines TRBV4-1 with TRBJ2-1; D not resolved. The CDR3 totals 14 residues. The germline V and J ends were trimmed by 0 bases and 8 bases, with 11 bases remaining between them. Germline V gives CDR1 MGHRA, CDR2 YSYEKL. This chain's CDR3 is CASSQDQRNDEQFF. CDR3 bases: TGCGCCAGCAGCCAAGATCAACGGAACGATGAGCAGTTCTTC.

This chain joins TRBV24-1 and TRBJ2-1; D might be TRBD1 (5 bases). CDR1 is KGHDR, CDR2 SFDVKD, per germline. This CDR3 has 13 amino acids. V was trimmed by 5 bases and J by 6 bases, leaving 10 bases between them. CDR3 coding DNA: TGTGCCACCAGTGGGACAAGGACCAATGAGCAGTTCTTC. Its translation is CATSGTRTNEQFF.

Regarding this clonotype: Mismatch with germline at one junction end may stem from a read error. The J gene is TRBJ2-1, the V gene TRBV14; TRBD1 matches at 8 bases. Germline values: CDR1 SGHDN, CDR2 FVKESK. The CDR3 sequence is 16 residues long. The CDR3 sequence: CASSPWDRKNYNGQFF. The CDR3 DNA is TGTGCCAGCAGCCCCTGGGACAGGAAAAACTACAATGGGCAGTTCTTC.

The rearrangement joins TRBV9 to TRBJ2-5, with 7 bases aligning to TRBD2. The J call could be wrong; TRBJ2-7 is a better fit for the DNA end. The CDR3 consists of 14 residues. Germline V gives CDR1 SGDLS, CDR2 YYNGEE. CDR3 residues: CASSVDLAEYEQYF. The CDR3 DNA follows: TGTGCCAGCAGCGTAGACCTAGCGGAGTACGAGCAGTACTTC.

The J gene is TRBJ2-3, the V gene TRBV20-1; 9 bases match TRBD2. V lost 4 bases and J lost 1; bases outside the gene matches: 12. The germline V gene has CDR1 DFQATT and CDR2 SNEGSKA (reference sequence). This CDR3 is 17 amino acids long. Here the CDR3 reads CSANRLGGRARTDTQYF. CDR3 coding DNA: TGCAGTGCTAACAGACTTGGCGGGAGGGCCCGCACAGATACGCAGTATTTT.

This clonotype was seen many times. The chain has TRBV29-1 and TRBJ2-5; D is ambiguous. V lost 3 bases to trimming and J lost 2 bases, with 16 bases between them. CDR1 is SQVTM, CDR2 ANQGSEA, per germline. The CDR3 has 15 amino acids. The CDR3 here is CSVDKYYGPQETQYF. For the CDR3, the DNA is TGCAGCGTTGATAAATATTATGGCCCGCAAGAGACCCAGTACTTC. The variable domain in full, completed from reference TRBV29-1 and TRBJ2-5, reads SAVISQKPSRDICQRGTSLTIQCQVDSQVTMMFWYRQQPGQSLTLIATANQGSEATYESGFVIDKFPISRPNLTFSTLTVSNMSPEDSSIYLCSVDKYYGPQETQYFGPGTRLLVL.

The rearrangement uses TRBV7-2 and TRBJ1-2; D may be TRBD1 (5 bases). CDR1 is SGHTA, CDR2 FQGNSA, per germline. Between the trimmed V and J ends, which lost 5 bases and 8 bases, there was a span of 18 bases. The CDR3 is 14 amino acids. The CDR3, as DNA: TGTGCCAGCAGCACCGAGCGGGGGGGGGGAGGCTACACCTTC. This gives the protein CASSTERGGGGYTF. The whole variable domain, remainder taken from reference TRBV7-2 and TRBJ1-2, is GAGVSQSPSNKVTEKGKDVELRCDPISGHTALYWYRQSLGQGLEFLIYFQGNSAPDKSGLPSDRFSAERTGGSVSTLTIQRTQQEDSAVYLCASSTERGGGGYTFGSGTRLTVV.